The 11 T cell receptor beta chains below all came from one sample that was sequenced in a study of cytomegalovirus exposure and HLA in healthy donors. Amplification used 60 Vbeta primers and 13 Jbeta primers. The table came from immunoSEQ multiplex PCR; TCRdb's copy has only in-frame clones and leaves some out. The table has roughly 200,000 clones, about 80% seen once. The sequencing input was PBMCs. The receptor set was obtained from a boy younger than 18 in good health and CMV-seronegative.

The V call is TRBV6-5, the J call TRBJ2-2, with 10 positions matching TRBD2. Germline V lookup: CDR1 MNHEY, CDR2 SVGAGI. CDR3 size: 14 residues. Losses at the gene ends were 7 bases for V and 6 bases for J; bases not matched to a gene: 5. The CDR3 here is CASTIGTSAGELFF. DNA for the CDR3: TGTGCCAGCACCATCGGGACTAGCGCCGGGGAGCTGTTTTTT.

This clone has a handful of counts. The chain couples TRBV4-2 to TRBJ2-7; D not certain. Trimming cost V 0 bases and J 0 bases, with 6 bases left between them. Germline CDR1 and CDR2: LGHNA and YNFKEQ. The CDR3 runs 14 residues. This CDR3 reads CASSQDRFSYEQYF. The CDR3 DNA sequence: TGTGCCAGCAGCCAAGACAGGTTCTCCTACGAGCAGTACTTC.

On this clone itself: One end of the junction is discordant with germline, which a read error may explain. This sequence joins TRBV7-7 and TRBJ2-1; D is unclear. The CDR3 has 14 amino acids. Germline CDR1 and CDR2: SSHAT and FNYEAQ (reference sequence). This CDR3 reads CASSPAVGFNEQFF. The DNA for the CDR3 is TGTGCTAGCAGCCCCGCGGTAGGTTTTAATGAGCAGTTCTTC.

V usage is TRBV18 and J usage is TRBJ2-2; 7 bases map to TRBD1. The V gene's germline CDR1 is KGHSH and CDR2 LQKENI. There are 16 residues in the CDR3. V lost 1 base to trimming and J lost 2 bases; unmatched junction nucleotides: 4. CDR3 sequence reads: CASSPRQGTNTGELFF. As DNA, the CDR3 is TGTGCCAGCTCACCACGACAGGGAACTAACACCGGGGAGCTGTTTTTT.

The chain links TRBV7-2 to TRBJ1-2; D may be TRBD1 (6 bases). This CDR3 region has 17 residues. Germline V lookup: CDR1 SGHTA, CDR2 FQGNSA. The V and J ends lost 2 bases and 6 bases respectively, with 22 bases between them. The CDR3 region is CASSLLTGKPGLDGYTF. DNA for the CDR3: TGTGCCAGCAGCTTACTAACAGGGAAACCCGGGCTGGATGGCTACACCTTC.

The V call is TRBV29-1, the J call TRBJ2-7, with a possible D match to TRBD1 (5 bases). Germline V gene sequence: CDR1 SQVTM, CDR2 ANQGSEA. The CDR3 runs 11 residues. V dropped 6 bases and J dropped 1 base, with 7 bases sitting between them. CDR3 region: CSVQVSYEQYF. For the CDR3, the DNA is TGCAGCGTACAGGTTTCCTACGAGCAGTACTTC.

This chain uses TRBV5-5 with TRBJ1-2; a possible D gene is TRBD1 (6 bases). V dropped 1 base and J dropped 6 bases, with 19 bases sitting between them. The CDR3 contains 16 residues. Per germline, CDR1 SGHKS and CDR2 YYEKEE (reference sequence). The CDR3 coding sequence is TGTGCCAGCAGCTTGCTCGCGGTCCCCTACAGGGATGGCTACACCTTC. Translating gives CASSLLAVPYRDGYTF.

This clone was recorded a few times. The gene calls are TRBV7-2 and TRBJ1-4; tentatively, D is TRBD1 (6 bases). Between the trimmed V and J ends, which lost 5 bases and 6 bases, there was a span of 16 bases. Germline V lookup: CDR1 SGHTA, CDR2 FQGNSA. This CDR3 is 15 amino acids long. For the CDR3, the DNA is TGTGCCAGCAGCCGAACAGGGTTTATTTATGAAAAACTGTTTTTT. This codes for CASSRTGFIYEKLFF.

The chain has TRBV30 and TRBJ2-7, with 8 bases that match TRBD2. This CDR3 has 13 residues. V shed 1 base, J shed 5 bases, and the junction held 4 bases outside the gene matches. From germline, CDR1 is GTSNPN and CDR2 SVGIG (reference sequence). The CDR3 here is CAWSAGTSNEQYF. Here the CDR3 DNA reads TGTGCCTGGAGTGCCGGGACTAGTAACGAGCAGTACTTC.

The chain carries TRBV19 and TRBJ2-2, with a possible D match to TRBD2 (5 bases). Trimming removed 4 bases from V and 3 bases from J, with 12 bases in between. Germline V gene sequence: CDR1 LNHDA, CDR2 SQIVND (reference sequence). CDR3 size: 15 residues. CDR3 nucleotide sequence: TGTGCCAGTAGTACTCTGGACTCTCACACCGGGGAGCTGTTTTTT. Translating gives CASSTLDSHTGELFF.

This clone was recorded once. The chain employs TRBV7-9 and TRBJ1-2, with TRBD1 identical over 7 bases. The CDR3 extends over 15 amino acids. Per the germline V gene, CDR1 is SEHNR and CDR2 is FQNEAQ (reference sequence). The ends lost 1 base at V and 1 base at J; junction bases unmatched: 3. The CDR3, as DNA: TGTGCCAGCAGCTTAGGGGACAGACATAACTATGGCTACACCTTC. It is translated as CASSLGDRHNYGYTF.